The clone carrying this T cell receptor beta chain was found a few times. Its antigen is unidentified. This sample is part of a study of T cells in Graves' hyperthyroidism and ophthalmopathy. Broader study findings: A 13 V-J signature model discriminated ophthalmopathy versus stable hyperthyroidism. Most clonotypes expanded in the thyroid (above 0.001) were also present in blood.

Graves' hyperthyroidism without ophthalmopathy progression within 18 months was termed stable. The hyperthyroidism patients had all been newly diagnosed, and their disease duration was under 2 months. Their ages ranged from 18 to 65 years. J gave up 0 bases and V 6 bases, and 7 bases lay outside the gene matches. Germline assignment: CDR1 MNHEY and CDR2 SVGEGT. The CDR3 is 16 amino acids. The CDR3 regions of TCR beta were amplified from RNA transcripts. First-round RT-PCR targeting the TCR CDR3 was performed with the HTBI primer set. TCRdb re-called the multiplex PCR reads through MiXCR, storing one row per CDR3 protein. The sample contains 600,000 to 650,000 distinct CDR3 sequences, under 20% of which appear only once.

The chain uses TRBV6-2 or TRBV6-3 and TRBJ2-1; TRBD2 matches 8 bases. The origin of this receptor is a young woman with Graves' hyperthyroidism. Sequences were obtained from blood. The CDR3 loop reads CASRRIAGTSYNEQFF. The CDR3 DNA reads TGTGCCAGCAGGAGAATAGCGGGAACCTCCTACAATGAGCAGTTCTTC.